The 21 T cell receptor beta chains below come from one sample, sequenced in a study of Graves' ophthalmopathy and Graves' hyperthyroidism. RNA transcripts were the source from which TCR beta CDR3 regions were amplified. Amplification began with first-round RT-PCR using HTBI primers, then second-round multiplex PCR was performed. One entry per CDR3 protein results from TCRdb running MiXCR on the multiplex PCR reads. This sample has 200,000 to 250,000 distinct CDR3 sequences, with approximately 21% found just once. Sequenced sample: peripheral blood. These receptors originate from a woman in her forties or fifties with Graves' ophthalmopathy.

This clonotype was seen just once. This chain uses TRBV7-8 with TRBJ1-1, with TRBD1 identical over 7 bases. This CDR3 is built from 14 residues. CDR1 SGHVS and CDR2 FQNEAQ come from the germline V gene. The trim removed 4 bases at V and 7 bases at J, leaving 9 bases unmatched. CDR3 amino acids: CASSSGTDGSEAFF. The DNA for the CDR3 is TGTGCCAGCAGCTCCGGGACAGACGGCAGTGAAGCTTTCTTT.

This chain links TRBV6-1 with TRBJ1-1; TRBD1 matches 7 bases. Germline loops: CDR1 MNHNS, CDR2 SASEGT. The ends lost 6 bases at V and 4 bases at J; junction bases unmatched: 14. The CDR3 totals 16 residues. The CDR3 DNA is TGTGCCAGCAGCCGCCCTAAACAGGGGACGGTCACTGAAGCTTTCTTT. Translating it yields CASSRPKQGTVTEAFF.

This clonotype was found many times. The CDR3 coding sequence is TGTGCCTGGAGTGTACAGGGGAGGAACACTGAAGCTTTCTTT. Its translation: CAWSVQGRNTEAFF. The chain has TRBV30 and TRBJ1-1; 7 bases are shared with TRBD1. From germline, CDR1 is GTSNPN and CDR2 SVGIG (reference sequence). V was clipped by 0 bases and J by 1 base; unmatched bases: 2. The CDR3 covers 14 residues.

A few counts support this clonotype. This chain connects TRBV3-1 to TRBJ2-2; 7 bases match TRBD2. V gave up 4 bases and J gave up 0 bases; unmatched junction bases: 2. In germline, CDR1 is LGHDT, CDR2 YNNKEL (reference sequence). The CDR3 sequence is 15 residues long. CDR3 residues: CASSLRGANTGELFF. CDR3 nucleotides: TGTGCCAGCAGCCTTCGGGGGGCGAACACCGGGGAGCTGTTTTTT. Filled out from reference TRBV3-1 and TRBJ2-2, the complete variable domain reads DTAVSQTPKYLVTQMGNDKSIKCEQNLGHDTMYWYKQDSKKFLKIMFSYNNKELIINETVPNRFSPKSPDKAHLNLHINSLELGDSAVYFCASSLRGANTGELFFGEGSRLTVL.

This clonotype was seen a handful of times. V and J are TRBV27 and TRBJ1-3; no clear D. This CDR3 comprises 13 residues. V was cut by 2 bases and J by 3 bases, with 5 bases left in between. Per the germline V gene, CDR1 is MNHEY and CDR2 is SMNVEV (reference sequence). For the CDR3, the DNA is TGTGCCAGCAGTTTAAGTGGTGGAAACACCATATATTTT. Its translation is CASSLSGGNTIYF.

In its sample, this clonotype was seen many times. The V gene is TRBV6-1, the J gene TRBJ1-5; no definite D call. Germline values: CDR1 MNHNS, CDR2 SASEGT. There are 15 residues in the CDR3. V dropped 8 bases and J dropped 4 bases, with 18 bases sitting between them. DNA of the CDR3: TGTGCCAGCGCTCCTGAGAGCGCTCGGAATCAGCCCCAGCATTTT. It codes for CASAPESARNQPQHF.

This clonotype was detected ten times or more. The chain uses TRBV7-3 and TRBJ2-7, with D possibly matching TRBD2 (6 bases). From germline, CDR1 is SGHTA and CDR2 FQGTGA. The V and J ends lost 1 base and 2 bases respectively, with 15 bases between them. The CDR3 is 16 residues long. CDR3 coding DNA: TGTGCCAGCAGCTTAATTGGAGGGAGGACGACCTACGAGCAGTACTTC. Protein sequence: CASSLIGGRTTYEQYF.

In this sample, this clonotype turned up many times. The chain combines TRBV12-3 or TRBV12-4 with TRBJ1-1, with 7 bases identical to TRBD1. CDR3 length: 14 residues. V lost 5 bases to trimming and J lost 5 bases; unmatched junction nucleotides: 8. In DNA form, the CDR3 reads TGTGCCAGCAGTCAACAGGGGCGGGTGACTGAAGCTTTCTTT. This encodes CASSQQGRVTEAFF.

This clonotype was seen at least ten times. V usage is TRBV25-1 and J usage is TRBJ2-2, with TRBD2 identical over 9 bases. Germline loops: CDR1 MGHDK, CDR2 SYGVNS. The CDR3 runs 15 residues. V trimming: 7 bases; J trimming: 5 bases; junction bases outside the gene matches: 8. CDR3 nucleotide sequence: TGTGCCAGCAACCGAGCGGGAGGCGGGACCGGGGAGCTGTTTTTT. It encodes CASNRAGGGTGELFF.

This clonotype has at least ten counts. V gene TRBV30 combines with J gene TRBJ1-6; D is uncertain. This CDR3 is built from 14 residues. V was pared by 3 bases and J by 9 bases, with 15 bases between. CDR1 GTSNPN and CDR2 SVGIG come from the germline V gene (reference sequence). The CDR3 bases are TGTGCCTGGAGCGAACCGGGTCAGGTTTCACCCCTCCACTTT. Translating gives CAWSEPGQVSPLHF.

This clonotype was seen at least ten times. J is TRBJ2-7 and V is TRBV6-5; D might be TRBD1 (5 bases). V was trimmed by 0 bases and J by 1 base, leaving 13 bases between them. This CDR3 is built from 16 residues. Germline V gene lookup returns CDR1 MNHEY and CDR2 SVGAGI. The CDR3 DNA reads TGTGCCAGCAGTTACTCAGGGGTAGAGTGGTCCTACGAGCAGTACTTC. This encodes CASSYSGVEWSYEQYF.

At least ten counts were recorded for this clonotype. The CDR3 loop is CASSLKGTGFYEQYF. The CDR3 nucleotides are TGTGCCAGCAGCTTAAAAGGAACAGGATTCTACGAGCAGTACTTC. The chain carries TRBV7-9 and TRBJ2-7, with a weak D call TRBD1 (5 bases). The germline V gene has CDR1 SEHNR and CDR2 FQNEAQ (reference sequence). With 2 bases removed from V and 3 bases from J, the gap between germline ends came to 14 bases. The CDR3 runs 15 residues.

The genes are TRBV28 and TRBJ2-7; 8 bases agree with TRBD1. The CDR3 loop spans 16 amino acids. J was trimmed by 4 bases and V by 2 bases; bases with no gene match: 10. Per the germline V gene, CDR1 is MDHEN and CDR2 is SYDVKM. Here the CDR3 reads CASSLDGTGRFYEQYF. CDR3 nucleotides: TGTGCCAGCAGTTTAGATGGGACAGGCCGTTTTTACGAGCAGTACTTC.

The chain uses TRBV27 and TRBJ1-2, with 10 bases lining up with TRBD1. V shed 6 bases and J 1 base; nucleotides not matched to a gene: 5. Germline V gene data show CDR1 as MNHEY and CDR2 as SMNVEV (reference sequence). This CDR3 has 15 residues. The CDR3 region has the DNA TGTGCCAGCAGGACAGGGGGCGGAATTAACTATGGCTACACCTTC. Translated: CASRTGGGINYGYTF.

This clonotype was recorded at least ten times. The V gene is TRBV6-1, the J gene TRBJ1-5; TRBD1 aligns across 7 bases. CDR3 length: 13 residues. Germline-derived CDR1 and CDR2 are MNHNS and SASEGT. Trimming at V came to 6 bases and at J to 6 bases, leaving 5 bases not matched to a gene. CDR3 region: CASRAGQSQPQHF. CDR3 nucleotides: TGTGCCAGCAGGGCGGGACAGAGTCAGCCCCAGCATTTT.

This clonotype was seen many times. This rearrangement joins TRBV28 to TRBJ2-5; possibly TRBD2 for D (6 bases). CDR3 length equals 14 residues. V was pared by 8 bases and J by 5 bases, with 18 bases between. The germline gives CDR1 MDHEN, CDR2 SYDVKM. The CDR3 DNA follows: TGTGCCAGCTCATCGGGCCCCCGGGGGGAGACCCAGTACTTC. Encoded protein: CASSSGPRGETQYF.

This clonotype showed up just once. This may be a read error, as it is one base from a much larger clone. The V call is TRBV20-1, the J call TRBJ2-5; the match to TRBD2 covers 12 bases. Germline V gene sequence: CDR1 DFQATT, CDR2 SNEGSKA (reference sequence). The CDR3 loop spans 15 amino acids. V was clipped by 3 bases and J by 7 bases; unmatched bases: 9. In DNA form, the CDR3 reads TGCAGTGCTAGGCCAGCTAGCGGGAGGGTGGGGACCCAGTACTTC. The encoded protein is CSARPASGRVGTQYF.

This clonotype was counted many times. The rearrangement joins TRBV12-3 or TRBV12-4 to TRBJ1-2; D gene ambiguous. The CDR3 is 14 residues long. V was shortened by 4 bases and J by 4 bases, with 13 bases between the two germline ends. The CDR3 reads CASSSDLPVYGYTF. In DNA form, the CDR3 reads TGTGCCAGCAGTTCCGACTTGCCCGTCTATGGCTACACCTTC.

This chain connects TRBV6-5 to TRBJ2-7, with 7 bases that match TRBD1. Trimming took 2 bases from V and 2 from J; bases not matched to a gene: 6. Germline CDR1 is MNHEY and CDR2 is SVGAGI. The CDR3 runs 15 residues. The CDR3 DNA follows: TGTGCCAGCAGTTACACCGGGACAGAAGCCTACGAGCAGTACTTC. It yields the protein CASSYTGTEAYEQYF.

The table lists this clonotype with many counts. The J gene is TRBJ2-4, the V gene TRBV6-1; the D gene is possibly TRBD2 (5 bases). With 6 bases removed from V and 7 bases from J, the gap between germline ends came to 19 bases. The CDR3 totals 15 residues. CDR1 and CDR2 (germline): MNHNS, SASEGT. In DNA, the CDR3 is TGTGCCAGCAGAAGCCCTCTCGACGGCGGGAACATTCAGTACTTC. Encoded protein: CASRSPLDGGNIQYF.

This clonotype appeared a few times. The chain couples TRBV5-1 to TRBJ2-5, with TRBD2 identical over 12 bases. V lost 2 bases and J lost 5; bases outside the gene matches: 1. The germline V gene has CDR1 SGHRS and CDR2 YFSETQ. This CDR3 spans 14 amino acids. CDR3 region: CASSLGLAGETQYF. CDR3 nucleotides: TGCGCCAGCAGCTTAGGACTAGCGGGGGAGACCCAGTACTTC. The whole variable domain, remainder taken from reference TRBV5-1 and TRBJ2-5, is KAGVTQTPRYLIKTRGQQVTLSCSPISGHRSVSWYQQTPGQGLQFLFEYFSETQRNKGNFPGRFSGRQFSNSRSEMNVSTLELGDSALYLCASSLGLAGETQYFGPGTRLLVL.